The rows below give T cell receptor beta chains drawn from one sample of a study of blood T cell repertoires in COVID-19. Sequencing used immunoSEQ multiplex PCR; TCRdb keeps in-frame clones, though not all of them. Altogether some 99,000 clones are present, about 86% being singletons, with the ten largest covering 10% to 15%. Sequencing input: peripheral blood. These receptor sequences come from a woman aged 60 to 75 in a cohort sampled during active or convalescent COVID-19. CDR3s include the opening cysteine and the closing phenylalanine or tryptophan. Fields, in order: CDR3 length, V gene, CDR3 protein.

16,TRBV5-4,CASSWTGGGATGELFF
17,TRBV11-3,CASSLGSGTGGLDEQFF
17,TRBV30,CAWSGRTGLSGANVLTF
15,TRBV19,CASSIRTGVIETQYF
15,TRBV30,CAWSSGQLRNQPQHF
15,TRBV6-5,CASSQPGHLTDTQYF
15,TRBV5-3,CARSLRTAPHYGYTF
14,TRBV18,CASRDRGITDTQYF
15,TRBV4-1,CASSQVQNRDEKLFF
14,TRBV28,CASRRDSTAQPQHF
17,TRBV6-1,CASSGSLRQGANTEAFF
14,TRBV7-2,CASSLGQGGYGYTF
15,TRBV5-1,CASSWGQVSSYEQYF
14,TRBV11-2,CASSPRRTAYEQYF
13,TRBV6-5,CASITVNTGELFF
18,TRBV7-9,CASSPSPIAGGPRNEQFF
15,TRBV5-1,CASSLWDRVSNEQFF
18,TRBV9,CASSMRGDPGTGIHEQFF
15,TRBV27,CASSSPGRETDTQYF
16,TRBV7-9,CASSSWTGDVGYGYTF
17,TRBV3-1/TRBV3-2,CASSQDPAGGVNTEAFF
13,TRBV6-1,CASSEQGPQPQHF
15,TRBV7-2,CASSLGGRGVNEQFF
16,TRBV5-6,CASSLAGAGGGTEAFF
14,TRBV5-1,CASALQGDNSPLHF
16,TRBV5-8,CASRTPGGPGANVLTF
13,TRBV19,CASSTVRGQPQHF
14,TRBV11-2,CASSLFDRTNTQYF
13,TRBV29-1,CSVRAGIGYEQYF
14,TRBV6-5,CASSYRGYNSPLHF
16,TRBV18,CASSPEGGVSNQPQHF
16,TRBV10-3,CAISERQGAGHTEAFF
15,TRBV6-9,CASSYGSGRWGELFF
14,TRBV28,CASSLGQNNYGYTF
16,TRBV27,CASSLSVGQGVSPLHF
15,TRBV29-1,CSVEETGASGNTIYF
15,TRBV28,CASNIRTGGSTEAFF
15,TRBV3-1/TRBV3-2,CASSPWTSGQETQYF
14,TRBV28,CASSRAGMNEKLFF
22,TRBV21-1,CASSKKRTNCSGRPRDTGELFF
15,TRBV9,CASSTPSGGGETQYF
14,TRBV4-1,CASSQGGQGNTIYF
15,TRBV30,CAWSAENGGNQPQHF
18,TRBV10-2,CASIPSGTQRYLRHEQYF
13,TRBV2,CASSELEDYGYTF
15,TRBV6-5,CASRQGTGQGSPLHF
16,TRBV11-2,CASSPGQGQYQEKLFF
15,TRBV3-1/TRBV3-2,CASSQGSGSTYEQYF
17,TRBV9,CASSVLEGQRLNSPLHF
16,TRBV5-1,CASSLELAGGNVEQFF
18,TRBV28,CASPPGPGRLAGVNEQFF
16,TRBV13,CASSQWASGSIGEQFF
12,TRBV28,CASSLYGRGYTF
14,TRBV9,CASSGAYGTDTQYF